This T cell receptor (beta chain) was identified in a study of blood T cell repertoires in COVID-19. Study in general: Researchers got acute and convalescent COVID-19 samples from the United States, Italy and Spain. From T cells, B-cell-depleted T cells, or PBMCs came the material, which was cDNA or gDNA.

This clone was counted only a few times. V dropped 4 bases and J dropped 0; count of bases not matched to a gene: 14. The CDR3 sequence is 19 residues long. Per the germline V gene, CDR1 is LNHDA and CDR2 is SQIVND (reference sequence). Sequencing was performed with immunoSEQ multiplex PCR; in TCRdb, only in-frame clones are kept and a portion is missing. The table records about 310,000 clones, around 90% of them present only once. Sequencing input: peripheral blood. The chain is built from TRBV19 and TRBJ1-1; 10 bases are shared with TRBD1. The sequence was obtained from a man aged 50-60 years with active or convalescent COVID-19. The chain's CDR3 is CASSNSRDRGLGMNTEAFF. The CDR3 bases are TGTGCCAGTAGTAACTCCCGGGACAGGGGACTCGGGATGAACACTGAAGCTTTCTTT.